A selection of T cell receptor beta chains follows, all from one sample in a study of PD-1 blockade in classical Hodgkin lymphoma. Sequencing used immunoSEQ multiplex PCR; TCRdb keeps in-frame clones, though not all of them. The sample comprises 90,000 or so clones, around 80% of which are singletons, and roughly 10% rests with the top ten. The specimen was peripheral blood mononuclear cells (PBMCs), collected before the fourth cycle of nivolumab. The receptors come from a human donor with classical Hodgkin lymphoma. Each CDR3 is given with its conserved first and last residue. The order of the fields is D gene, clone size, V gene, J gene, CDR3 length, CDR3 protein, CDR3 DNA. D genes are given only for firm matches. Size is omitted from some rows. Given values are once, few, many or a class for expanded clones.

D: TRBD1; size: NA; V: TRBV19; J: TRBJ1-5; length: 18; CDR3: CASSIGGTGALSNQPQHF; DNA: TGTGCCAGTAGTATAGGAGGAACAGGGGCCCTTAGCAATCAGCCCCAGCATTTT
D: NA; size: NA; V: TRBV6-6; J: TRBJ1-1; length: 15; CDR3: CASSFEHGSVPEAFF; DNA: TGTGCCAGCAGCTTCGAACACGGGAGTGTGCCTGAAGCTTTCTTT
D: NA; size: NA; V: TRBV13; J: TRBJ2-7; length: 13; CDR3: CASSYLDPYEQYF; DNA: TGTGCCAGCAGCTATCTGGACCCCTACGAGCAGTACTTC
D: TRBD2; size: NA; V: TRBV6-5; J: TRBJ2-5; length: 14; CDR3: CASSYRSGKETQYF; DNA: TGTGCCAGCAGTTACAGGAGCGGGAAGGAGACCCAGTACTTC
D: TRBD2; size: once; V: TRBV11-3; J: TRBJ2-3; length: 15; CDR3: CASSLDGRSTDTQYF; DNA: TGTGCCAGCAGCTTAGACGGGAGGAGCACAGATACGCAGTATTTT
D: TRBD1; size: NA; V: TRBV6-1; J: TRBJ1-5; length: 14; CDR3: CASRSTGGRQPQHF; DNA: TGTGCCAGCAGGAGTACAGGGGGCCGTCAGCCCCAGCATTTT
D: TRBD2; size: NA; V: TRBV7-3; J: TRBJ2-1; length: 15; CDR3: CASSLELASYNEQFF; DNA: TGTGCCAGCAGCTTAGAACTAGCGTCCTACAATGAGCAGTTCTTC
D: NA; size: NA; V: TRBV6-5; J: TRBJ2-3; length: 15; CDR3: CASSYSLADTDTQYF; DNA: TGTGCCAGCAGTTACTCCTTGGCCGACACAGATACGCAGTATTTT
D: NA; size: NA; V: TRBV29-1; J: TRBJ1-1; length: 13; CDR3: CSVERLANTEAFF; DNA: TGCAGCGTTGAGCGGTTGGCAAACACTGAAGCTTTCTTT
D: NA; size: NA; V: TRBV6-5; J: TRBJ1-1; length: 15; CDR3: CASSYSILGAGEAFF; DNA: TGTGCCAGCAGTTACTCGATTCTGGGGGCCGGTGAAGCTTTCTTT
D: TRBD2; size: NA; V: TRBV7-9; J: TRBJ2-7; length: 16; CDR3: CASSLAGTSGGREQYF; DNA: TGTGCCAGCAGCTTAGCCGGGACTAGCGGGGGGCGCGAGCAGTACTTC
D: NA; size: once; V: TRBV18; J: TRBJ1-3; length: 17; CDR3: CASSPRTGLRTGNTIYF; DNA: TGTGCCAGCTCACCCAGGACCGGATTAAGGACTGGAAACACCATATATTTT
D: TRBD2; size: NA; V: TRBV10-3; J: TRBJ2-1; length: 15; CDR3: CAISGTSGSYNEQFF; DNA: TGTGCCATCAGTGGGACTAGCGGGTCCTACAATGAGCAGTTCTTC
D: NA; size: NA; V: TRBV6-5; J: TRBJ1-1; length: 15; CDR3: CASSHGGALNTEAFF; DNA: TGTGCCAGCAGTCATGGGGGGGCCTTGAACACTGAAGCTTTCTTT
D: NA; size: NA; V: TRBV5-4; J: TRBJ2-1; length: 15; CDR3: CASSLWRSSYNEQFF; DNA: TGTGCCAGCAGCTTGTGGCGGAGCTCCTACAATGAGCAGTTCTTC
D: TRBD2; size: few; V: TRBV6-5; J: TRBJ2-1; length: 15; CDR3: CASSLLAASYNEQFF; DNA: TGTGCCAGCAGTTTGCTAGCGGCCTCCTACAATGAGCAGTTCTTC
D: NA; size: NA; V: TRBV6-5; J: TRBJ2-7; length: 14; CDR3: CASSYSRDSYEQYF; DNA: TGTGCCAGCAGTTACTCGAGGGATTCCTACGAGCAGTACTTC
D: NA; size: once; V: TRBV4-2; J: TRBJ1-2; length: 12; CDR3: CASSPGLSGYTF; DNA: TGTGCCAGCAGCCCCGGCCTATCTGGCTACACCTTC
D: NA; size: NA; V: TRBV6-1; J: TRBJ1-4; length: 15; CDR3: CASSEVAGANEKLFF; DNA: TGTGCCAGCAGTGAAGTTGCAGGGGCTAATGAAAAACTGTTTTTT
D: NA; size: NA; V: TRBV4-3; J: TRBJ2-3; length: 19; CDR3: CASSQDRDEYRSSLDTQYF; DNA: TGCGCCAGCAGCCAAGATCGGGACGAGTACCGGAGCTCCCTTGATACGCAGTATTTT
D: NA; size: NA; V: TRBV5-1; J: TRBJ1-2; length: 13; CDR3: CASSLLENYGYTF; DNA: TGCGCCAGCAGCTTGTTGGAGAACTATGGCTACACCTTC
D: NA; size: NA; V: TRBV28; J: TRBJ1-1; length: 15; CDR3: CASLEGTQVNTEAFF; DNA: TGTGCCAGCCTTGAGGGCACCCAGGTGAACACTGAAGCTTTCTTT
D: TRBD1; size: NA; V: TRBV5-1; J: TRBJ2-7; length: 14; CDR3: CASSFWTGTYEQYF; DNA: TGCGCCAGCAGCTTCTGGACAGGGACCTACGAGCAGTACTTC
D: NA; size: few; V: TRBV2; J: TRBJ1-1; length: 14; CDR3: CASQVGPQATEAFF; DNA: TGTGCCAGCCAAGTAGGACCCCAGGCGACTGAAGCTTTCTTT
D: NA; size: NA; V: TRBV19; J: TRBJ1-1; length: 13; CDR3: CASSIGGNTEAFF; DNA: TGTGCCAGTAGTATTGGGGGGAACACTGAAGCTTTCTTT
D: TRBD2; size: NA; V: TRBV5-1; J: TRBJ2-3; length: 16; CDR3: CASSLSPAGGTDTQYF; DNA: TGCGCCAGCAGCTTGTCTCCAGCGGGAGGTACAGATACGCAGTATTTT
D: TRBD1; size: NA; V: TRBV19; J: TRBJ2-7; length: 14; CDR3: CASSAGTDSYEQYF; DNA: TGTGCCAGTAGCGCCGGGACAGACTCCTACGAGCAGTACTTC
D: NA; size: once; V: TRBV7-9; J: TRBJ2-5; length: 17; CDR3: CASSLARSGSKGETQYF; DNA: TGTGCCAGCAGCTTAGCGCGGTCGGGCTCGAAGGGGGAGACCCAGTACTTC
D: TRBD1; size: NA; V: TRBV6-5; J: TRBJ1-2; length: 15; CDR3: CASSYSGQGDYGYTF; DNA: TGTGCCAGCAGTTACTCAGGACAGGGGGACTATGGCTACACCTTC
D: NA; size: NA; V: TRBV5-4; J: TRBJ1-2; length: 14; CDR3: CASSLANKDYGYTF; DNA: TGTGCCAGCAGCTTGGCCAATAAGGACTATGGCTACACCTTC